This section outlines one T cell receptor beta chain sequence together with its context. What this receptor recognizes is not known. One base away there is no much larger clone; base qualities are not given. This specimen comes from a study of T cell responses to AZD1222 COVID-19 vaccine (dated by TCRdb to about 2021). Regarding the complete study: TCR sequencing was performed for about 250 trial participants, of whom some 200 were given two doses of AZD1222 and around 26 were given two doses of MenACWY control vaccine. Trial participants were enrolled by age into 18-55, 56-69 and 70-plus year subgroups, with around 140, 26 and 57 TCR-sequenced participants respectively. Here is what the overall study found, with its caveats: The whole spike protein was spanned by vaccine-associated CD4 TCRs, and dominant responses were seen in regions 160-218 and 743-854. Conclusions about previously exposed vaccinees were limited because only a handful of AZD1222 recipients were SARS-CoV-2 seropositive at baseline. Spike-specific TCR breadth and depth rose significantly after two AZD1222 doses compared with day 0 and with MenACWY recipients. Participants were mostly white British, with more females than males. The authors suggested clonal diversity may have been underestimated. Reportedly, almost half of the unique spike-specific TCRs recognized epitopes lying outside the regions that are mutated in the B.1.351 and B.1.1.7 variants. In the small 56-69-year group, the increase in depth fell short of significance, most likely because of low power. No day 14 peak-response samples were available, so repertoires were characterized only after the peak T cell response.

Including cysteine and phenylalanine, the CDR3 has 16 amino acids. The entry retains the CDR3 DNA only, 48 bases that are in frame from base 1. V and J lose 1 base and 1 base, and a span of 12 bases separates them. The germline V gene specifies MNHNS as CDR1 and SASEGT as CDR2. The time point tag for this specimen amounts to: about 28 days (+/-7) after the second vaccine dose. AZD1222 recipients whose second dose came at about 4 weeks and those whose second dose came at about 12 weeks were combined into one group, since spike-specific TCR depth and breadth did not differ between the two schedules. Samples from vaccinated people were obtained from the UK trials COV001 and COV002, which included a single-blind randomized controlled phase 2/3 trial of AZD1222 (ChAdOx1 nCoV-19) in healthy adults. For TCRbeta chain sequencing, PBMC samples from trial participants were taken at day 0 and at day 28 after the second dose.

The CDR3 regions of human TCRbeta chains were analyzed by immunosequencing. The source study handled its data this way. Repertoire TCRs were checked for matches against a reference library of SARS-CoV-2-specific TCRs that had been generated using the MIRA antigen-specificity platform. Breadth meant the fraction of unique TCRs that were SARS-CoV-2-associated, whereas depth meant the fraction of total T cells that were SARS-CoV-2-associated. Using the MIRA data, each spike-specific TCR was assigned both to the spike region to which the TCR was reactive and to a CD4 or CD8 class. Log10-transformed breadth and depth values were compared by one-way ANOVA with Sidak's multiple comparisons tests. Imported from immuneACCESS, the table was reduced by TCRdb to in-frame sequences with V and J called. These copies leave out some clones; in studies compared against another copy, an unresolved V gene accounts for under half, and the cause of the remainder is not known. V and J calls plus clone size are reproduced from that table; the DNA served to infer D and trimming. Recorded for this sample are about 150,000 clones; about nine tenths of them occurred a single time. The leading ten clones occupy approximately 3.6% of the sample.

The sequence links TRBV6-1 to TRBJ2-3; the D region possibly corresponds to TRBD2 (6 bases align). The sequenced sample was peripheral blood, obtained 28 days after the second AZD1222 dose. The sequence came from an adult who received the AZD1222 COVID-19 vaccine. The CDR3 protein: CASSEVSGRGTDTQYF. The DNA reads as follows: TGTGCCAGCAGTGAAGTAAGCGGGCGGGGCACAGATACGCAGTATTTT.